One sample yielded the 13 T cell receptor beta chains listed below, sequenced in a study of tumor-infiltrating lymphocytes in oesophageal squamous cell carcinoma. Each CDR3 protein is one row after TCRdb ran MiXCR on the PCR reads. The sample has roughly 17,000 distinct CDR3 sequences; about 50% are singletons. The sequenced material came from esophageal tumor tissue. These receptors came from a male donor with esophageal squamous cell carcinoma.

The rearrangement links TRBV28 to TRBJ2-5, with 7 bases fitting TRBD1. V gave up 4 bases and J gave up 11 bases; unmatched junction bases: 19. This CDR3 has 16 amino acids. Germline V gives CDR1 MDHEN, CDR2 SYDVKM. In nucleotides, the CDR3 is TGTGCCAGCAGTTCCCTGACAGGGAGCTCCTACAATGAGCAGTACTTC. It translates to CASSSLTGSSYNEQYF. The entire variable domain, with the rest obtained from reference TRBV28 and TRBJ2-5, is as follows: DVKVTQSSRYLVKRTGEKVFLECVQDMDHENMFWYRQDPGLGLRLIYFSYDVKMKEKGDIPEGYSVSREKKERFSLILESASTNQTSMYLCASSSLTGSSYNEQYFGPGTRLLVL.

The chain recombines TRBV12-5 with TRBJ2-1; 9 bases are a match to TRBD1. Gene TRBJ2-7 matches the end of the DNA better, so the J call may be wrong. The CDR3 runs to 15 residues. CDR1 LGHNT and CDR2 FRNRAP come from the germline V gene. The CDR3 bases are TGTGCTAGTGGTTTGCAGAACAGGGGGCGTGTTAGGCAGTACTTC. This sequence encodes CASGLQNRGRVRQYF.

The chain has TRBV5-6 and TRBJ2-3; TRBD2 matches at 9 bases. This CDR3 is 16 amino acids long. Germline lookup yields CDR1 SGHDT and CDR2 YYEEEE. Trimming took 2 bases from V and 4 from J; bases not matched to a gene: 8. The DNA for the CDR3 is TGTGCCAGCAGCTTCGGAGCGGGGGGCAGGGCAGATACGCAGTATTTT. Encoded protein: CASSFGAGGRADTQYF.

Points on this clonotype: It is unclear where the CDR3 begins or ends on the DNA, so no DNA is shown, and the CDR3 is as TCRdb lists it. The chain links TRBV5-4 to TRBJ2-6; TRBD1, as called in the table, went unchecked against the DNA. Inclusive of both ends, the CDR3 amounts to 19 amino acids. The V gene's germline CDR1 is SGHNT and CDR2 YYREEE (reference sequence). Here the CDR3 reads CASSLAFEDRTSMGLHLRF.

The rearrangement joins TRBV7-2 to TRBJ2-1, with 9 bases lining up with TRBD2. The CDR3 loop spans 18 amino acids. Germline V gene lookup returns CDR1 SGHTA and CDR2 FQGNSA. With V trimmed by 3 bases and J by 7 bases, 16 bases remained unmatched. The CDR3 DNA is TGTGCCAGCAGCTTGGCCTTCGCGGGACTAGCATTTGGTAATGAGCAGTTCTTC. Amino acids: CASSLAFAGLAFGNEQFF.

This clonotype has a count of ten or more. The chain is built from TRBV19 and TRBJ2-5; tentative D call: TRBD2 (7 bases). Trimming took 7 bases from V and 0 from J, leaving 9 bases between them. This CDR3 is built from 13 residues. Germline values: CDR1 LNHDA, CDR2 SQIVND (reference sequence). CDR3 sequence (DNA): TGTGCCAGTAAGGGGGGGTACCAAGAGACCCAGTACTTC. Amino acid sequence: CASKGGYQETQYF.

This clonotype was counted at least ten times. One base away lies a much larger clone, so this may be a sequencing read error. The chain links TRBV7-6 to TRBJ2-7, with 12 nucleotides matching TRBD2. The CDR3 is 18 amino acids. V lost 2 bases to trimming and J lost 7 bases; unmatched junction nucleotides: 15. Germline CDR1 is SGHVS and CDR2 is FNYEAQ. The CDR3 protein is CASSLTRPSGRAGNEQYF. DNA of the CDR3: TGTGCCAGCAGCTTAACGCGGCCTAGCGGGAGGGCCGGGAATGAGCAGTACTTC.

This clonotype was observed a few times. The J gene is TRBJ2-1, the V gene TRBV19, with 9 bases matching TRBD2. The germline gives CDR1 LNHDA, CDR2 SQIVND (reference sequence). The CDR3 sequence is 13 residues long. The CDR3 bases are TGTGCGACTAGACTAGCGGTGAAAAATGAGCAGTTCTTC. Translated: CATRLAVKNEQFF.

The sample holds many counts of this clonotype. This rearrangement joins TRBV5-1 to TRBJ1-1; TRBD1 is a possible D gene (6 bases). The V end lost 0 bases, the J end lost 2 bases, and 17 bases lay between the germline ends. This CDR3 is 17 amino acids long. CDR1 and CDR2 (germline): SGHRS, YFSETQ. CDR3 sequence reads: CASSLEDSNWVNTEAFF. CDR3 nucleotide sequence: TGCGCCAGCAGCTTGGAGGACAGTAATTGGGTAAACACTGAAGCTTTCTTT. Complete variable domain (other parts from reference TRBV5-1 and TRBJ1-1): KAGVTQTPRYLIKTRGQQVTLSCSPISGHRSVSWYQQTPGQGLQFLFEYFSETQRNKGNFPGRFSGRQFSNSRSEMNVSTLELGDSALYLCASSLEDSNWVNTEAFFGQGTRLTVV.

The chain has TRBV7-2 and TRBJ2-7; the D gene is possibly TRBD2 (6 bases). The end of the DNA fits TRBJ2-1 better, so the J call may be wrong. CDR1 and CDR2 from the germline V gene are SGHTA and FQGNSA. The CDR3 has 15 residues. The CDR3 DNA follows: TGTGCCAGCAGCCGCGACGGGAGCTCCTACAATGAGCAGTTCTTC. Amino acid sequence: CASSRDGSSYNEQFF.

V and J are TRBV28 and TRBJ1-4; 7 bases agree with TRBD1. This CDR3 spans 14 amino acids. Germline V gene sequence: CDR1 MDHEN, CDR2 SYDVKM. Trimming cost V 6 bases and J 7 bases; bases outside gene matches: 8. In nucleotides, the CDR3 is TGTGCCAGCAGCGTATACAGGGGCGGTGAAAAACTGTTTTTT. It yields the protein CASSVYRGGEKLFF.

This sequence joins TRBV7-3 and TRBJ2-2; D is unclear. Trimming took 3 bases from V and 4 from J, leaving 9 bases between them. Germline assignment: CDR1 SGHTA and CDR2 FQGTGA. CDR3 length: 14 residues. The chain's CDR3 is CASSFGLSTGELFF. Here the CDR3 DNA reads TGTGCCAGCAGCTTTGGCCTCAGCACCGGGGAGCTGTTTTTT. Full variable domain (rest looked up from reference TRBV7-3 and TRBJ2-2): GAGVSQTPSNKVTEKGKYVELRCDPISGHTALYWYRQSLGQGPEFLIYFQGTGAADDSGLPNDRFFAVRPEGSVSTLKIQRTERGDSAVYLCASSFGLSTGELFFGEGSRLTVL.

In this sample, this clonotype is medium-sized. The chain joins TRBV6-1 to TRBJ2-1; TRBD2 matches 10 bases. Germline values: CDR1 MNHNS, CDR2 SASEGT. CDR3 size: 15 residues. J lost 9 bases, V lost 6 bases, and 11 bases had no gene match. The CDR3 nucleotides read TGTGCCAGCAGACGGTCTAGCGGGAGTTTCAGTGAGCAGTTCTTC. This gives the protein CASRRSSGSFSEQFF.